This T cell receptor beta chain was captured by sequencing in a study of shared clonotypes between healthy human individuals. The study's findings and limits: Clonotypes shared by all four donors outscored non-shared clonotypes in generation probability. With a handful of donors compared, 4% to 5.5% of naive CD4 clonotypes were shared.

CDR1 is LGHNA and CDR2 is YSLEER in the germline V gene. The CDR3 length is 15 residues. Trimming at V came to 1 base and at J to 5 bases, leaving 4 bases not matched to a gene. Over several immunoSEQ plates, each subset's genomic DNA was distributed in even portions. The assay was immunoSEQ multiplex PCR, and TCRdb's table has in-frame clones only and misses some. The sample has about 2 million clones, about 95% seen once. Cells designated naive CD8 were CD45RO-negative and were positively selected for CCR7, with terminally differentiated effector memory CD45RA+ cells excluded. Comments on this clone: Its specificity is not known.

The chain uses TRBV4-3 and TRBJ2-3, with 9 bases lining up with TRBD1. Sequenced material: naive CD8+ T cells sorted from blood. The receptor comes from a man aged 18 to 29 in good health. The CDR3 loop reads CASSQVRTGEDTQYF. The CDR3 DNA sequence: TGCGCCAGCAGCCAAGTTCGGACAGGGGAAGATACGCAGTATTTT.